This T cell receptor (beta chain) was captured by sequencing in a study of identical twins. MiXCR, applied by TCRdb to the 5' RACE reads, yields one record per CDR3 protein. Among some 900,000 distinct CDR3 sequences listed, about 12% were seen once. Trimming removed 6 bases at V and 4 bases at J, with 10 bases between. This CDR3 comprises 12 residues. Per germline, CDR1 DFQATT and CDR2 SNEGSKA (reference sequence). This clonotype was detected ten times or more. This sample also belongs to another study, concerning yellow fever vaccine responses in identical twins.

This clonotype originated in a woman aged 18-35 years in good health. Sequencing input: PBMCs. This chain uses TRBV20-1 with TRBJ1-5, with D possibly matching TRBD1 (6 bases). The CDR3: CSAWDKNQPQHF. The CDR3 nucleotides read TGCAGTGCATGGGACAAAAATCAGCCCCAGCATTTT.